This T cell receptor (beta chain) was documented in a study of cytomegalovirus exposure and HLA in healthy donors (dated by TCRdb to the late 2010s). Concerning the study at large: An earlier analysis of roughly 500 of the donors reported approximately 260 Gb of sequence data and 95 million to 140 million unique TCR beta sequences obtained from some 170 million T cells. Using immunosequencing, the study profiled T cell repertoires from 550 to 750 subjects and related those repertoires to cytomegalovirus serostatus. Genome-wide SNP genotypes for about three fifths of the 666 donors were used in a later genetic analysis, which treated that subset as a discovery cohort. On average, roughly 250,000 unique TCR beta nucleotide sequences were sequenced per donor among roughly 430 genotyped donors of the cohort, with roughly 18% of those sequences being non-productive. The study combined high-throughput TCR immunosequencing, statistical association of individual TCRs with disease status, and machine learning to predict cytomegalovirus infection status. Both class I and class II loci were covered by HLA typing, at four-digit resolution. A separate validation cohort of 100 to 150 different subjects was used in addition to the approximately 610-subject first cohort. The study was designed to test whether signatures of past pathogen exposure could be identified by cataloging public T cell receptors. Of the approximately 400 genotyped donors, 65% to 90% were placed in the genetic ancestry cluster associated with self-reported Caucasian donors. In an earlier analysis of a few hundred of the donors, high-throughput TCR beta sequencing was used to judge whether each TCR beta V gene segment behaved as functional or pseudogenic. Because of strong linkage in the cohort, five DR-DQ haplotypes were treated as single units for association and clustering. An early release that covered about 600 HLA-typed donors contained about 300 gigabases of sequencing data and 75 million to 100 million unique TCR sequences. Typing coverage varied by locus: about 629-640 donors for A, B, C, DRB1 and DQB1; more than 500 for DQA1; 600 to 610 for DPA1; roughly 470 for DPB1. Donor age, sex, ethnicity and CMV serostatus were collected together with the repertoire data. A later analysis re-examined previously published TCR beta repertoires from around 670 donors and added high-resolution HLA genotyping to investigate patterns of TCR occurrence. All discovery cohort repertoires had been generated using a single sequencing platform. In the later analysis, no new phenotypic data were used to find candidate immune exposures; instead, reliance was placed on TCR beta sequences and their occurrence across donors. The investigation overall reported the following: A further reported finding was that TCR beta sequences accurately predicted the HLA-A and HLA-B alleles for most subjects in the first cohort. The sequencing pipeline was judged likely to have produced a cluster of highly shared sequence variants as a technical artifact. Three of the identified cytomegalovirus-associated TCR beta chains were confirmed in vitro to be specific for cytomegalovirus antigens. Because HLA typing was unavailable for some donors at each locus, only the typed subset was used in association tests. While some public TCRs were present in many individuals, most TCR sequences turned up only very rarely across donors. In this cohort, only TCR beta chains were sequenced, and detectable features were limited by the absence of alpha or paired-chain data. Assigning TCR associations to individual alleles was difficult when HLA alleles, especially DR and DQ, strongly co-occurred. Correlated functional status among segregating V segments might reflect linkage disequilibrium, but an unknown experimental factor could not be ruled out. The study listed 150 to 200 TCR beta chains as associated with cytomegalovirus. An association between a missense DCLRE1C variant and V-gene and J-gene trimming of TCR beta chains was found in a later genetic analysis and replicated in an independent cohort. In a later analysis, HLA-associated TCR beta chains showed more clonal expansion and lower generation probabilities than non-associated chains that were equally common. Because counts were too low, some 17 rarely observed V segments, including chromosome 9 orphons, were excluded from the earlier analysis of 587 of the donors. A later analysis reported that several top co-occurrence clusters appeared linked to parvovirus B19, influenza, CMV and Epstein-Barr virus. In an earlier analysis of approximately 600 of the donors, most TCR beta V segments were observed in productive rearrangements about 87% or about 30% of the time, broadly matching IMGT annotations. According to a later analysis, most CMV-associated TCR beta chains appeared to be HLA-restricted, and the HLA associations seemed to be driven largely by CMV exposure. Roughly uniform sequencing depth across donors was assumed in presence/absence analyses, although this assumption may not hold. The only immune exposure information available for the cohort was CMV serostatus. In a later analysis, the rate of TCR association differed among HLA loci, with DRB1 alleles having the most associated TCRs and HLA-C alleles having the fewest. According to a later genetic analysis, donors in an Asian-associated ancestry cluster had fewer N-insertions in productive TCRs than the approximately 630-donor mean. In both the original and validation cohorts, the classifier was reported to diagnose cytomegalovirus status with high specificity and sensitivity. The authors suggested that the approach could potentially be extended to other disease states and immunological phenotypes. Some IMGT-functional V segments, including TRBV6-2 and TRBV6-3, could not be distinguished by the 87-base-pair reads and were therefore excluded. A later analysis associated about 17,000 TCR beta sequences with specific HLA alleles at a false discovery rate of 0.05.

Library preparation was by the immunoSEQ multiplex PCR assay. A mixture of 60 forward primers for TCR Vbeta segments and 13 reverse primers for TCR Jbeta segments was used in the multiplex PCR. Amplification of the CDR3 region of rearranged TCR beta genes was performed with a multiplex PCR assay on genomic DNA. Amplified TCR beta libraries were sequenced as 87-base-pair reads on the Illumina HiSeq System. As for how the authors treated the data: Across the roughly 670 repertoires, a later analysis counted 80 million or so unique TCR beta chains, 9 million to 14 million of which were shared by at least two donors. To remove PCR and sequencing errors, raw reads were error-corrected and collapsed into unique sequences using a nearest-neighbor algorithm that merged closely related sequences. CDR3 sequences were aligned to IMGT reference sequences to assign V, D and J gene segments. For a sequence to be retained, a match of at least six nucleotides to both a V gene segment and a J gene segment was required. A rearrangement counted as productive if the CDR3 had no stop codons and remained in frame with V and J, and every other rearrangement counted as non-productive. CDR3 was defined according to IMGT convention as the region running from the second conserved V-encoded cysteine to the conserved J-encoded phenylalanine. In an earlier analysis of more than 550 of the donors, sequences lacking an unambiguous match to a single V gene segment were excluded. In an earlier analysis of roughly 600 of the donors, a V segment was called functional when productive rearrangements were above 56.7%, and segregating when the standard deviation between donors exceeded 5%. A statistical classification framework was built to diagnose cytomegalovirus status from the catalog of TCR beta chain sequences. A later analysis assigned V and J genes by comparing TCR nucleotide sequences with IMGT/GENE-DB human TR gene sequences. A later analysis assigned CDR3 sequences and most-parsimonious VDJ recombination scenarios with the TCRdist pipeline. In a later analysis, every TCR beta chain was defined by the combination of its CDR3 amino acid sequence and its V-gene family, and reads without a unique V-gene family were dropped. To address suspected cross-contamination and a sequencing artifact, a later analysis removed approximately 590 highly shared, low-generation-probability nucleotide sequences. In a later analysis, a clonal expansion index was calculated for each public chain from normalized within-repertoire ranks of inferred template counts. In a later analysis, generation probabilities were computed using a VDJ recombination model fitted to out-of-frame rearrangements, and the results were checked against IGoR. In a later analysis, TCR-TCR, TCR-HLA and TCR-CMV co-occurrence was scored with hypergeometric tests, and a repertoire-size bias correction was applied to TCR pairs. To estimate false discovery rates, a later analysis permuted the HLA or CMV assignments 20 times. In a later analysis, co-occurring TCRs were grouped using DBSCAN, with TCRdist sequence similarity added in when clustering inside HLA-allele-positive subsets. For co-occurrence clustering, repertoires with fewer than 30,000 or more than 120,000 public chains were excluded, along with about five repertoires with anomalous nucleotide sharing. TCRdb carries this immuneACCESS record with in-frame sequences only. Its versions omit some clonotypes, under half of them owing to an unresolved V gene in the studies checked, with the rest unexplained. The DNA gave D and trimming, while V, J and clone size come from that table. The sample has about 200,000 clones on record, around nine tenths of them singletons. Of the sample, under 2% falls within the top ten clones.

A remark on this clone: Its antigen is still unknown. No per-base quality is available; no much larger clone lies one base away.

Spanning cysteine to phenylalanine, the CDR3 consists of 14 amino acids. The DNA shown is the 42-base CDR3, in frame from base 1. In the germline V gene, CDR1 corresponds to SGHNT and CDR2 to YENEEA. V lost 3 bases and J lost 9 bases, and the count of bases not matched to a germline gene is 6. The cohort was made up of 500 to 850 healthy bone marrow donors. At the time of sampling, all cohort members were nominally healthy, though unrecorded immune exposures were likely present. The donor tested CMV seronegative, placing the donor among the roughly 400 seronegative members of the cohort. Each donor provided a peripheral blood sample, and peripheral blood mononuclear cells were used for TCR beta sequencing. The Qiagen DNeasy Blood Extraction Kit was used to extract genomic DNA from the blood cell samples.

Sequencing used PBMCs. The chain uses TRBV11-3 and TRBJ2-1, with 9 bases matching TRBD2. The sequence derives from a woman aged 18-29 years in good health and CMV-seronegative. The DNA sequence follows: TGTGCCAGCAGCTTCGGGCGGGGGGGAAGTGAGCAGTTCTTC. This encodes CASSFGRGGSEQFF.